One and the same sample provided the 7 T cell receptor beta chains below, sequenced in a study of CD8 T cells in ankylosing spondylitis. MiXCR, applied by TCRdb to the 5' RACE reads, yields one record per CDR3 protein. Altogether roughly 86,000 distinct CDR3 sequences are present, about 9% being singletons, with the ten largest covering approximately 5.5%. What was sequenced was blood, either unsorted or a sorted T cell fraction (not recorded which). The receptors originated from a male donor with ankylosing spondylitis or in good health (not recorded which).

In this sample, this clonotype turned up many times. CDR3 in amino acids: CSVSGLNTDTQYF. CDR3 bases: TGCAGCGTTTCGGGACTTAACACAGATACGCAGTATTTT. The genes are TRBV29-1 and TRBJ2-3; D perhaps matches TRBD2 (6 bases). Germline V gene data show CDR1 as SQVTM and CDR2 as ANQGSEA. CDR3 length equals 13 residues. Trimming shortened V by 5 bases and J by 2 bases, and 11 bases separated the two germline ends.

This clonotype was seen many times. This chain connects TRBV2 to TRBJ2-2, with TRBD2 matching over 8 bases. CDR3 length: 14 amino acids. Germline-derived CDR1 and CDR2 are SNHLY and FYNNEI. The J segment lost 3 bases and the V segment lost 8 bases, leaving 5 bases of the junction unmatched. The CDR3, as DNA: TGTGCCAGCGTGGGCGGGGGGTACACCGGGGAGCTGTTTTTT. Translated, it gives CASVGGGYTGELFF.

This clonotype was counted at least ten times. V gene TRBV5-1 combines with J gene TRBJ2-2; D perhaps matches TRBD2 (6 bases). The germline V gene encodes CDR1 SGHRS and CDR2 YFSETQ. The CDR3 spans 15 residues. V dropped 2 bases and J dropped 7 bases, with 15 bases sitting between them. CDR3 bases: TGCGCCAGCAGCTTCTCTACGGGGGTTGACGGGGAGCTGTTTTTT. Amino acids: CASSFSTGVDGELFF.

This sequence joins TRBV11-2 and TRBJ2-7; no reliable D call. CDR3 length: 13 amino acids. CDR1 and CDR2 (germline): SGHAT, FQNNGV. The V and J ends lost 8 bases and 3 bases respectively, with 14 bases between them. Written as DNA, the CDR3 is TGTGCCAGCGGGTCGTTGGACCGCTACGAGCAGTACTTC. Protein: CASGSLDRYEQYF. The full variable domain, rest sourced from reference TRBV11-2 and TRBJ2-7, is EAGVAQSPRYKIIEKRQSVAFWCNPISGHATLYWYQQILGQGPKLLIQFQNNGVVDDSQLPKDRFSAERLKGVDSTLKIQPAKLEDSAVYLCASGSLDRYEQYFGPGTRLTVT.

CDR3 amino acids: CASSLALGGVEQYF. Written as DNA, the CDR3 is TGTGCCAGCAGCTTAGCGCTTGGCGGGGTCGAGCAGTACTTC. The J gene is TRBJ2-7, the V gene TRBV7-2, with D maybe TRBD2 (6 bases). The CDR3 has 14 amino acids. The ends were cut back, 0 bases at V and 6 bases at J, with 12 bases in the middle. Germline CDR1 reads SGHTA; CDR2 reads FQGNSA.

In DNA, the CDR3 is TGTGCCAGCAGCCCTCTGCGGGGCGGGACTCGAGAGACCCAGTACTTC. This encodes CASSPLRGGTRETQYF. The V call is TRBV7-1, the J call TRBJ2-5, with D possibly matching TRBD2 (6 bases). TRBV7-1 is recorded as an ORF, its role being uncertain. Trimming removed 5 bases from V and 4 bases from J, with 20 bases in between. There are 16 residues in the CDR3.

The J gene is TRBJ2-7, the V gene TRBV7-2; no clear D gene. From germline, CDR1 is SGHTA and CDR2 FQGNSA. Deletions cut 5 bases from V and 4 bases from J, with 12 bases between. The CDR3 contains 13 residues. The CDR3 is CASSHTFLYEQYF. In DNA, the CDR3 is TGTGCCAGCAGCCACACCTTCCTATACGAGCAGTACTTC.